This record concerns one TCR beta chain sequence. After extraction with the RNeasy kit, about 0.5 to 1 ug of the RNA was reverse transcribed using random hexamers. Across 54 Vbeta and 13 Jbeta, TCR beta CDR3 was amplified with immunoSEQ multiplex PCR. From the immunoSEQ multiplex PCR reads, TCRdb called clonotypes with MiXCR, one entry per CDR3 protein. The table records about 200,000 distinct CDR3 sequences, about 95% of them present only once. The data are from a study of CD8 T cells in Susac syndrome. This CDR3 contains 14 residues. Germline V gene lookup returns CDR1 SQVTM and CDR2 ANQGSEA. The germline V and J ends were trimmed by 8 bases and 0 bases, with 14 bases remaining between them.

The TCR originated in a human donor in good health. The V gene is TRBV29-1, the J gene TRBJ2-1, with D unclear. Sequencing used CD4+ T cells from PBMCs. CDR3 sequence reads: CSTTAGSSYNEQFF. CDR3 DNA: TGCAGCACGACGGCTGGCAGCTCCTACAATGAGCAGTTCTTC.